This T cell receptor beta chain came from a study of glioma-infiltrating T cells after dendritic cell vaccination. For the study at large: Dendritic cells derived from monocytes and pulsed with autologous tumor lysate formed the vaccine. Study results and limitations: Patients with more pretreatment TILs had longer time to progression and survival.

Documented time point: after dendritic cell vaccination, including at tumor progression/relapse. Profiled with immunoSEQ multiplex PCR; TCRdb holds only in-frame clones, not every one. The data show more than 95,000 clones, 65% to 85% seen once. Turning to this clone: Its target is not known.

The germline V gene encodes CDR1 ENHRY and CDR2 SYGVKD. The trim removed 5 bases at V and 2 bases at J, leaving 2 bases unmatched. The CDR3 spans 15 residues. V and J are TRBV10-3 and TRBJ2-1; 11 bases fit TRBD2. The sequencing used blood, collected after dendritic cell vaccination. The receptor comes from a human donor with glioblastoma. CDR3 sequence: CAISKTSGAYNEQFF. As DNA, the CDR3 is TGTGCCATCAGTAAGACTAGCGGGGCCTACAATGAGCAGTTCTTC.